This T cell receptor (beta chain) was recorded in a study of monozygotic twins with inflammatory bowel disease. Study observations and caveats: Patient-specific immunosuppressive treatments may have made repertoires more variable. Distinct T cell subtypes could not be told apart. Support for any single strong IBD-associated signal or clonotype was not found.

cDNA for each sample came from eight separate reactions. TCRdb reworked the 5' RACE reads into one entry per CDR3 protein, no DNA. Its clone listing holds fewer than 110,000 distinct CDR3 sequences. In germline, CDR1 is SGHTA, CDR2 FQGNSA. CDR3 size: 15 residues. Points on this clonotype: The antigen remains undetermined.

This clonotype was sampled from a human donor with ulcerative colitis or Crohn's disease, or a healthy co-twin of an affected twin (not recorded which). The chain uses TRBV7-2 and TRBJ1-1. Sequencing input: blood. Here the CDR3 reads CASSLQASGNTEAFF.